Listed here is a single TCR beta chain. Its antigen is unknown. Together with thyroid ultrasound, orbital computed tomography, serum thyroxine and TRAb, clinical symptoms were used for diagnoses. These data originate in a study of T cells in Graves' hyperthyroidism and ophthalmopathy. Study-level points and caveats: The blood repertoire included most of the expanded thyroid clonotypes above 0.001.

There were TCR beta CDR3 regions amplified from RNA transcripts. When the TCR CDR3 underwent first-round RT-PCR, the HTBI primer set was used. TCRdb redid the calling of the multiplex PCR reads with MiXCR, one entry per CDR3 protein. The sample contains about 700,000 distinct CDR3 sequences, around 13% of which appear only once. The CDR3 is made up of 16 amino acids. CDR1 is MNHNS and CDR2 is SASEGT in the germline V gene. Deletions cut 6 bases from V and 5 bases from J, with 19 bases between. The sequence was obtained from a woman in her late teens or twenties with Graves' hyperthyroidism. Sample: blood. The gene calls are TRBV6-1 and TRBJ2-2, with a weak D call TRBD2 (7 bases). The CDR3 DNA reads TGTGCCAGCAGCCACTTTGCCAGGGGAGGGACCGGGGAGCTGTTTTTT. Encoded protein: CASSHFARGGTGELFF.